The clone carrying this T cell receptor (beta chain) appeared a single time. Its antigen remains unknown. The data belong to a study of cytomegalovirus exposure and HLA in healthy donors. The J segment lost 5 bases and the V segment lost 7 bases, leaving 5 bases of the junction unmatched. Germline CDR1 is MNHNS and CDR2 is SASEGT. This CDR3 has 14 residues. Study-level points and caveats: In a later analysis, compared with equally common non-associated chains, HLA-associated beta chains were more expanded. Per published reports, the classifier diagnosed cytomegalovirus status with high specificity and sensitivity.

PCR amplification relied on 60 Vbeta primers (plus 13 Jbeta primers). Data came from immunoSEQ multiplex PCR; TCRdb stores just in-frame clones and leaves some out. The sample gives 150,000 to 200,000 clones, approximately 72% of which show up once; about 7% is in the top ten. The sample comprised PBMCs. This rearrangement joins TRBV6-1 to TRBJ1-4; the match to TRBD1 covers 9 bases. This TCR was sampled from a man in his forties or fifties in good health and CMV-seropositive. CDR3 region: CASTTGGGNEKLFF. The CDR3 nucleotides are TGTGCCAGCACTACAGGGGGCGGGAATGAAAAACTGTTTTTT.